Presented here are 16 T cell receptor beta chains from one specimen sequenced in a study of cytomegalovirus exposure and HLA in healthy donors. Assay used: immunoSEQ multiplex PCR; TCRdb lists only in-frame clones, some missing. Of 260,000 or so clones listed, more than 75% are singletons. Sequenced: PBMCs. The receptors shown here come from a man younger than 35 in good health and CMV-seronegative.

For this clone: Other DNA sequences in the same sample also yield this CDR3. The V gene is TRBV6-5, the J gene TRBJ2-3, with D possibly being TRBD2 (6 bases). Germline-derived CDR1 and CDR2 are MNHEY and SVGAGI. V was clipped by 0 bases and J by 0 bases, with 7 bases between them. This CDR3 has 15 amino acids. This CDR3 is CASSYSGTSTDTQYF. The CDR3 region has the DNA TGTGCCAGCAGTTACTCCGGGACTAGCACAGATACGCAGTATTTT.

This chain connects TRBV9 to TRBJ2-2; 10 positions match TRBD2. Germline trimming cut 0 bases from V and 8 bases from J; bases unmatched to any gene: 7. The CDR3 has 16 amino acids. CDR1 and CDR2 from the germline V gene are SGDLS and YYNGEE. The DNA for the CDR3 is TGTGCCAGCAGCGTAGCAACTAGCGGGGCCTTTGGGGAGCTGTTTTTT. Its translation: CASSVATSGAFGELFF.

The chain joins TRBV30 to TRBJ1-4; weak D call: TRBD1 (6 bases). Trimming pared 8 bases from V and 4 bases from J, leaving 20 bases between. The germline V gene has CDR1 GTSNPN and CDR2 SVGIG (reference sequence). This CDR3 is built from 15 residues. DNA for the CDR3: TGTGCCGGGTCCCACGACAGGCTCCGTAATGAAAAACTGTTTTTT. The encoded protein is CAGSHDRLRNEKLFF.

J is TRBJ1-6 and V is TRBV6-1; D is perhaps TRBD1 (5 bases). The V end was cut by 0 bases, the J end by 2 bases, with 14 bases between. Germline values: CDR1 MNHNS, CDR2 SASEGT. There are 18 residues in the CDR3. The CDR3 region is CASSEAWQGGTYNSPLHF. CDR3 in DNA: TGTGCCAGCAGTGAAGCCTGGCAGGGAGGCACCTATAATTCACCCCTCCACTTT.

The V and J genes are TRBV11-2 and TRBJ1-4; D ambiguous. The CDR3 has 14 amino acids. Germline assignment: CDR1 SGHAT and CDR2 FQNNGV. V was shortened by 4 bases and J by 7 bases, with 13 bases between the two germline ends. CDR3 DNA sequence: TGTGCCAGCAGCTCATCAGGCTTAAGTGAAAAACTGTTTTTT. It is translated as CASSSSGLSEKLFF.

The DNA for the CDR3 is TGTGCCAGCAGCGCTACGGACAGTCTTGGCTACACCTTC. This translates into CASSATDSLGYTF. This chain joins TRBV28 and TRBJ1-2, with a weak D call TRBD1 (6 bases). Germline CDR1 and CDR2: MDHEN and SYDVKM. V was cut by 6 bases and J by 7 bases, with 15 bases left in between. CDR3 size: 13 residues.

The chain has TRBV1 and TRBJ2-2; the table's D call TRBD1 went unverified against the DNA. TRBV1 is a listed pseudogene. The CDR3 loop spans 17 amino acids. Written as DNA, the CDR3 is TGCACCAGCAGCCAAGATTGGGACAGTCCGAACACCGGGGAGCTGTTTTTT. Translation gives CTSSQDWDSPNTGELFF.

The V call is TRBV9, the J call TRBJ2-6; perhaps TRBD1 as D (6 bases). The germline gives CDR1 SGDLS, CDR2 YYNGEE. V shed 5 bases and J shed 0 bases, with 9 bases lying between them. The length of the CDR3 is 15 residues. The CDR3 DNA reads TGTGCCAGCAGTGAAGGGGGCTCTGGGGCCAACGTCCTGACTTTC. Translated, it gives CASSEGGSGANVLTF.

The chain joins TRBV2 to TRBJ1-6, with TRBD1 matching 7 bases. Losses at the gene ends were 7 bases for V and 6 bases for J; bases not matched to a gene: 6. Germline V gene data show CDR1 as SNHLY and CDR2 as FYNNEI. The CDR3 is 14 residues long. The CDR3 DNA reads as TGTGCCAGCAACGCCGGGACAGTTAATTCACCCCTCCACTTT. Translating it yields CASNAGTVNSPLHF.

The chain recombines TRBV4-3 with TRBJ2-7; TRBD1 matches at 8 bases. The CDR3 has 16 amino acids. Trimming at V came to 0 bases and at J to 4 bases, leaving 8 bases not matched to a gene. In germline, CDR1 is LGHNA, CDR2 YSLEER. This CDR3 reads CASSQDLFTGGYEQYF. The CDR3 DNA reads TGCGCCAGCAGCCAAGATTTGTTTACAGGGGGTTACGAGCAGTACTTC.

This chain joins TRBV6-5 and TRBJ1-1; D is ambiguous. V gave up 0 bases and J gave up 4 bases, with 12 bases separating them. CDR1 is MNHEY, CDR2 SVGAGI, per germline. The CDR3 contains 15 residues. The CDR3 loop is CASSYSGRRGTEAFF. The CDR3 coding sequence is TGTGCCAGCAGTTACTCGGGGAGGCGAGGCACTGAAGCTTTCTTT.

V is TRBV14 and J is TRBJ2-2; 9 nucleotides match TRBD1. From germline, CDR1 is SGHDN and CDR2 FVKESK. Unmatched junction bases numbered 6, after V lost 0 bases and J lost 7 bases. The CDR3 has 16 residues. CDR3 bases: TGTGCCAGCAGCCAAGATCCGGGACAGGGTAACGGGGAGCTGTTTTTT. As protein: CASSQDPGQGNGELFF.

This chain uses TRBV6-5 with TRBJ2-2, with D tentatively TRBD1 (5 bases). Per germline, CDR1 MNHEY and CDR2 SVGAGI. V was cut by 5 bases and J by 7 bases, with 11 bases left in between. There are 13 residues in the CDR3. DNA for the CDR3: TGTGCCAGCAGTCCAGGGTGGAACGGGGAGCTGTTTTTT. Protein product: CASSPGWNGELFF.

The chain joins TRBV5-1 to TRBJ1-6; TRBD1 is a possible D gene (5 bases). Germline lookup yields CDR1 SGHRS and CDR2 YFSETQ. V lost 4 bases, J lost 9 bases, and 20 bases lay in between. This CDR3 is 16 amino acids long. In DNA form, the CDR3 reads TGCGCCAGCAGCACATTGGGGGGGGACGGAGCTTCACCCCTCCACTTT. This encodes CASSTLGGDGASPLHF.

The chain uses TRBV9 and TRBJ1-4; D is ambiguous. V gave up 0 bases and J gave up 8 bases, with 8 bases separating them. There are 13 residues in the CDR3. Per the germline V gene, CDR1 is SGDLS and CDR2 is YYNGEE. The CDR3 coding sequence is TGTGCCAGCAGCGTAGATGGCGGGGAAAAACTGTTTTTT. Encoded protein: CASSVDGGEKLFF.

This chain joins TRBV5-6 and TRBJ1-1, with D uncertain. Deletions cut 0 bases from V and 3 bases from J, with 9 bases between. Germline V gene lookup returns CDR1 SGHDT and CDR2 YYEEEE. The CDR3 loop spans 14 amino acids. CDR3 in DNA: TGTGCCAGCAGCTTGGGGCGGTGGGACACTGAAGCTTTCTTT. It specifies CASSLGRWDTEAFF.